This T cell receptor beta chain was identified in a study of radiotherapy plus CTLA-4 blockade in lung cancer. The length of the CDR3 is 15 residues. Germline V gene data show CDR1 as SGHRS and CDR2 as YFSETQ. V was pared by 1 base and J by 4 bases, with 3 bases of the junction left unmatched. The method was immunoSEQ multiplex PCR; TCRdb's version includes in-frame clones alone and lacks a portion of them. This table holds around 80,000 clones, roughly 74% found once. This clone was found once. The source of this sequence is a human donor with non-small cell lung cancer whose response to radiotherapy plus ipilimumab could not be evaluated. The material sequenced was peripheral blood, taken from a patient treated with radiotherapy plus ipilimumab. The rearrangement uses TRBV5-1 and TRBJ2-2; TRBD2 aligns across 8 bases. The CDR3 loop is CASSLTAGVTGELFF. CDR3 nucleotide sequence: TGCGCCAGCAGCTTGACAGCGGGAGTCACCGGGGAGCTGTTTTTT.